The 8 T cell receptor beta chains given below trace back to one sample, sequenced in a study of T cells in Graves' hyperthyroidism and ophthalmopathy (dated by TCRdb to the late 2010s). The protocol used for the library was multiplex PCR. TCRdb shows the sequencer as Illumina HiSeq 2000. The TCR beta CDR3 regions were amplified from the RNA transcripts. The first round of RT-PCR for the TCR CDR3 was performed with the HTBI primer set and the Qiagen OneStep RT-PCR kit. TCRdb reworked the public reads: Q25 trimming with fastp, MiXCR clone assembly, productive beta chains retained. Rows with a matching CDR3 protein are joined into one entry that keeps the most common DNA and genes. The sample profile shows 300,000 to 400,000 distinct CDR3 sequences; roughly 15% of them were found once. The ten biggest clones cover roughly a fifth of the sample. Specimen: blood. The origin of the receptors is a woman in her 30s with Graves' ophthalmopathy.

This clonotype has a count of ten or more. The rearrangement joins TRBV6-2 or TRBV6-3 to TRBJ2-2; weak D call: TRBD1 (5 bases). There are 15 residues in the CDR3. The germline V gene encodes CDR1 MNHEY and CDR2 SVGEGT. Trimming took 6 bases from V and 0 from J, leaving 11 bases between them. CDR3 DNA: TGTGCCAGCAGGGCGGACATTACGAACACCGGGGAGCTGTTTTTT. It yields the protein CASRADITNTGELFF.

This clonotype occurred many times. The CDR3 region has the DNA TGTGCCAGCAGTTACCTGGGGGGACCTTCCGGGGAGCTGTTTTTT. Protein sequence: CASSYLGGPSGELFF. V is TRBV6-6 and J is TRBJ2-2; tentative D call: TRBD2 (6 bases). Germline CDR1 is MNHNY and CDR2 is SVGAGI (reference sequence). The CDR3 is made up of 15 amino acids. V was trimmed by 2 bases and J by 6 bases, leaving 13 bases between them.

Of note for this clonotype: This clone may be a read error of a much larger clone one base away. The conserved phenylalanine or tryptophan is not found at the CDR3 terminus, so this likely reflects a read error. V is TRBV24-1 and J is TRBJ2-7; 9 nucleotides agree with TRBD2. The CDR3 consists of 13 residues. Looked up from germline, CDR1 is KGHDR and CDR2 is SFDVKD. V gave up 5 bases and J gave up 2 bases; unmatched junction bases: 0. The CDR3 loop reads CATSASGTYEQYL. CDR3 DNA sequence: TGTGCCACCAGTGCTAGCGGGACCTACGAGCAGTACTTG.

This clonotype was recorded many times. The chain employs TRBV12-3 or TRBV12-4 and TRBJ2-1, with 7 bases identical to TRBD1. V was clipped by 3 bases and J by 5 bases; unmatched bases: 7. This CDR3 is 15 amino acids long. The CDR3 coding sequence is TGTGCCAGCAGTTTTCCCGGCAGGGGGAACAATGAGCAGTTCTTC. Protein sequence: CASSFPGRGNNEQFF.

CDR3 residues: CANWDRTNQPQHF. CDR3 DNA sequence: TGTGCCAACTGGGACAGAACCAATCAGCCCCAGCATTTT. The chain carries TRBV2 and TRBJ1-5; 7 bases match TRBD1. The CDR3 has 13 amino acids. The germline V gene has CDR1 SNHLY and CDR2 FYNNEI. J lost 3 bases, V lost 10 bases, and 6 bases had no gene match.

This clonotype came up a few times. The CDR3 is CSAVRDGSYEQYF. CDR3 coding DNA: TGCAGTGCTGTCCGGGACGGCTCCTACGAGCAGTACTTC. The chain has TRBV20-1 and TRBJ2-7, with D perhaps TRBD1 or TRBD2 (5 bases each). CDR1 is DFQATT, CDR2 SNEGSKA, per germline (reference sequence). Trimming removed 5 bases from V and 0 bases from J, with 11 bases in between. CDR3 length: 13 amino acids.

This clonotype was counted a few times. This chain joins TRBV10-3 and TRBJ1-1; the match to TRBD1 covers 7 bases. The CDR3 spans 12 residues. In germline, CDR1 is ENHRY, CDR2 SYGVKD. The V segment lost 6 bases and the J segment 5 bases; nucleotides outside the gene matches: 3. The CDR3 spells CAIRTGWTEAFF. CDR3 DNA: TGTGCCATCAGGACAGGGTGGACTGAAGCTTTCTTT.

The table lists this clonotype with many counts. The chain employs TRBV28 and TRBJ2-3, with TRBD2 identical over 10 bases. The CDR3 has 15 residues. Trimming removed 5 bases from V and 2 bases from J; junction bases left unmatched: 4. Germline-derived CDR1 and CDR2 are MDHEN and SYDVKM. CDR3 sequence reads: CASSPSGGFTDTQYF. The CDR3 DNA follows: TGTGCCAGCAGTCCTAGCGGGGGCTTCACAGATACGCAGTATTTT. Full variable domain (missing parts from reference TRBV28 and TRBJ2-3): DVKVTQSSRYLVKRTGEKVFLECVQDMDHENMFWYRQDPGLGLRLIYFSYDVKMKEKGDIPEGYSVSREKKERFSLILESASTNQTSMYLCASSPSGGFTDTQYFGPGTRLTVL.